This TCR beta chain was identified during a study of T cells after yellow fever vaccination. Whole-study results and caveats: Secondary responses were weaker yet peaked faster, day 5 versus 15.

TCRdb ran MiXCR on the 5' RACE reads and lists one entry per CDR3 protein. The sample lists roughly 330,000 distinct CDR3 sequences; under 5% were seen once. Regarding this clonotype: Antigen unknown.

The V and J ends lost 6 bases and 10 bases, in that order; junction bases with no gene match: 10. CDR1 and CDR2 from the germline V gene are DFQATT and SNEGSKA (reference sequence). The CDR3 is 14 residues long. V is TRBV20-1 and J is TRBJ2-1; 12 nucleotides align to TRBD1. This clonotype was obtained from a man younger than 35 who received the YFV17D yellow fever vaccine. The source was PBMCs, collected 5 days after the yellow fever booster vaccination. CDR3 nucleotide sequence: TGCAGTGCGACGCCGGGACAGGGGGCGGACGAGCAGTTCTTC. It codes for CSATPGQGADEQFF.